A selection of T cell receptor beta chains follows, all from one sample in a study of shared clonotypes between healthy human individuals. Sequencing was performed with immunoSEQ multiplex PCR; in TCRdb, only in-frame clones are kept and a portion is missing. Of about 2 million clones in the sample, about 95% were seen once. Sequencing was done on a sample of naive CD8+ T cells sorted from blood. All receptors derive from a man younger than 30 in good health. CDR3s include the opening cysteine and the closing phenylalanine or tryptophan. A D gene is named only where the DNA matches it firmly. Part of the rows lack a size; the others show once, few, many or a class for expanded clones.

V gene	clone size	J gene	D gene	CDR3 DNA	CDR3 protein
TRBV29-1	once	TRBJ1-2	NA	TGCAGCGTTAACATCGGGGACCGCGAAAGCTACACCTTC	CSVNIGDRESYTF
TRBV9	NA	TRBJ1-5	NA	TGTGCCAGCAACGGAGGGGATGGCAATCAGCCCCAGCATTTT	CASNGGDGNQPQHF
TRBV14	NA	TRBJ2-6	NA	TGTGCCAGCACCCCTGGACGGGTTAAACCTGGGGCCAACGTCCTGACTTTC	CASTPGRVKPGANVLTF
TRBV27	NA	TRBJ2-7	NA	TGTGCCAGCAGTCTCTCTGGAGGGCTTTACGAGCAGTACTTC	CASSLSGGLYEQYF
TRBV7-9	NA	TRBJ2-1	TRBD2	TGTGCCAGCAGCTTGGCACTAGCGGGAGAGCGGGGGCAGTTCTTC	CASSLALAGERGQFF
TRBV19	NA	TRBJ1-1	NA	TGTGCCAGTAGTATAGTGGCGAACACTGAAGCTTTCTTT	CASSIVANTEAFF
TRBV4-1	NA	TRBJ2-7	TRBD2	TGCGCCAGCAGCCAAGAACCCGGGACTAACTACGAGCAGTACTTC	CASSQEPGTNYEQYF
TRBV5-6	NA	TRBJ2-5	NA	TGTGCCAGCAGTTCTACAGGGCCAGAGACCCAGTACTTC	CASSSTGPETQYF
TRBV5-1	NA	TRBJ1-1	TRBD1	TGCGCCAGCAGCACCCACAGGGGGAACACTGAAGCTTTCTTT	CASSTHRGNTEAFF
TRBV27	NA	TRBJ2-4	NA	TGTGCCAGCAGTGCGGCGCCCGGGACTTCCAAAAACATTCAGTACTTC	CASSAAPGTSKNIQYF
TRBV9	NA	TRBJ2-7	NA	TGTGCCAGCAGCGTAGGGGCAGGGGTGGGATACGAGCAGTACTTC	CASSVGAGVGYEQYF
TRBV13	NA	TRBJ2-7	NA	TGTGCCAGCAGCTTTGACTCCTACGAGCAGTACTTC	CASSFDSYEQYF
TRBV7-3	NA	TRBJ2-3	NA	TGTGCCAGCAGCCCCACAGGGACTAGCACAGATACGCAGTATTTT	CASSPTGTSTDTQYF
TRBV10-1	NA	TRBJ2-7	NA	TGCGCCAGCAGTGAGGATTTCGGGGTATCGTCTTCGGGGCAGTACTTC	CASSEDFGVSSSGQYF
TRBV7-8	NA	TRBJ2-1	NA	TGTGCCAGCAGCTTAGCTGCGGTGATCAATGAGCAGTTCTTC	CASSLAAVINEQFF
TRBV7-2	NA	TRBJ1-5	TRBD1	TGTGCCAGCAGCTTAGAGGGGACAGGGTATCAGCCCCAGCATTTT	CASSLEGTGYQPQHF
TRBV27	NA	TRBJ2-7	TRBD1	TGTGCCAGCGCGGACAGGGGTTACGAGCAGTACTTC	CASADRGYEQYF
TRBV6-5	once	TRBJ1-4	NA	TGTGCCAGCAGTTATAATTCCGTTCCAAATGAAAAACTGTTTTTT	CASSYNSVPNEKLFF
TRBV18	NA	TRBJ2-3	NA	TGTGCCAGCTCACCCACGGATACAGGGATCGGGACAGATACGCAGTATTTT	CASSPTDTGIGTDTQYF
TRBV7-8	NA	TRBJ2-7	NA	TGTGCCAGCAGCTTTAGGTACGAGCAGTACTTC	CASSFRYEQYF
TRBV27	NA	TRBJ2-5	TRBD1	TGTGCCAGCAGTCCTTTATACGCCAGGGGGTACCAAGAGACCCAGTACTTC	CASSPLYARGYQETQYF
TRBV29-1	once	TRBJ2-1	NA	TGCAGCGCCCCCCTCCCCATGTCATACAATGAGCAGTTCTTC	CSAPLPMSYNEQFF
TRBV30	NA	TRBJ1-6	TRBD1	TGTGCCTGGGACCCGGGACAGGGTGTTTCACCCCTCCACTTT	CAWDPGQGVSPLHF
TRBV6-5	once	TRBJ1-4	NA	TGTGCCAGCAGTTACTCGGGGCAGTGGATAGAAAAACTGTTTTTT	CASSYSGQWIEKLFF
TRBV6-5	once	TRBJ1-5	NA	TGTGCCAGCAGCGGGGGCATACCCAATCAGCCCCAGCATTTT	CASSGGIPNQPQHF
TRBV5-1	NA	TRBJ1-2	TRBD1	TGCGCCAGCAGCTTGGCGGGGACAGGGGCCTATGGCTACACCTTC	CASSLAGTGAYGYTF
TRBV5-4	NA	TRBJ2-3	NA	TGTGCCAGCAGCTTGTTTGGGGGTGGAGATACGCAGTATTTT	CASSLFGGGDTQYF
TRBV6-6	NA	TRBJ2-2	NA	TGTGCCAGCAGTTCGGAACACGAGGACACCGGGGAGCTGTTTTTT	CASSSEHEDTGELFF
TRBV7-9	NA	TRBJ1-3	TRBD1	TGTGCCAGCAGCTTTGAGGGGGCGCACGGAAACACCATATATTTT	CASSFEGAHGNTIYF
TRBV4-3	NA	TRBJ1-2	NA	TGCGCCAGCAGCCAAGATCAGGGGTCTATATCCTTTGGCTACACCTTC	CASSQDQGSISFGYTF
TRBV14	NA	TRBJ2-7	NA	TGTGCCAGCAGCGGTCAACATGCCGAGCAGTACTTC	CASSGQHAEQYF
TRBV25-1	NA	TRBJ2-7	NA	TGTGCCAGCTCCGTTGGAGTCTCCTACGAGCAGTACTTC	CASSVGVSYEQYF
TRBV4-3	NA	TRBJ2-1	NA	TGCGCCAGCAGCCAAGATCGGGGCGGGATCTACAATGAGCAGTTCTTC	CASSQDRGGIYNEQFF
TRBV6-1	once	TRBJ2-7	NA	TGTGCCAGCAGTGAAGGTCATGGGTACGAGCAGTACTTC	CASSEGHGYEQYF
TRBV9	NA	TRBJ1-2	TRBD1	TGTGCCAGCAGCTTCACACAGGGGGCAGTAGACGGCTACACCTTC	CASSFTQGAVDGYTF
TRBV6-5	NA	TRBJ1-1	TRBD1	TGTGCCAGCAGTTACGGTCAACAGGGGTTGAACACTGAAGCTTTCTTT	CASSYGQQGLNTEAFF
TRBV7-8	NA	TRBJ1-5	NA	TGTGCCAGCAGCTTAGGTCGGACGGATTATAGCAATCAGCCCCAGCATTTT	CASSLGRTDYSNQPQHF
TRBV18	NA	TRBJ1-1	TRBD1	TGTGCCAGCTCACCAAACAGGGGAAACACTGAAGCTTTCTTT	CASSPNRGNTEAFF
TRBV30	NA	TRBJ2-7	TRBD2	TGTGCCTGGAGTGTATTGGGGAGGGATCAGTACTTC	CAWSVLGRDQYF
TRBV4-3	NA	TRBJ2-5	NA	TGCGCCAGCAGCCAAGCCCTAGCGAGCGAGGAGACCCAGTACTTC	CASSQALASEETQYF
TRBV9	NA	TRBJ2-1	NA	TGTGCCAGCAGCGAGGGGGGTAGCTCCTACAATGAGCAGTTCTTC	CASSEGGSSYNEQFF
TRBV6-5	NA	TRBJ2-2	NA	TGTGCCAGCAGGGTGATAGCGGAAAGCGGGGAGCTGTTTTTT	CASRVIAESGELFF
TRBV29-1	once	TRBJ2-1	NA	TGCAGCGTTGAAGATCAGTTCAATACCTACAATGAGCAGTTCTTC	CSVEDQFNTYNEQFF
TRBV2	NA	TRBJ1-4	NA	TGTGCCAGCAGCCAGCCCCGGGACGGGGGACCGTCCCTTAATGAAAAACTGTTTTTT	CASSQPRDGGPSLNEKLFF
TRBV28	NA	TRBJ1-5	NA	TGTGCCAGCAGAGTGACAGACCAGAGCAATCAGCCCCAGCATTTT	CASRVTDQSNQPQHF
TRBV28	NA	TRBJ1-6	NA	TGTGCCAGCACTTACCGGGGAAATAATTCACCCCTCCACTTT	CASTYRGNNSPLHF
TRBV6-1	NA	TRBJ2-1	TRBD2	TGTGCCAGCAGTGAACTAGCGGGAGGGCCATCGGGGAATGAGCAGTTCTTC	CASSELAGGPSGNEQFF
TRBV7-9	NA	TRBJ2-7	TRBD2	TGTGCCAGCAGCTTAGGGGCGGGACTAGAGGTATTCGAGCAGTACTTC	CASSLGAGLEVFEQYF
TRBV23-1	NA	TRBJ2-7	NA	TGCGCCAGCTCCAAGACGGCTTACACCTTGGCGACTGAGCAGTACTTC	CASSKTAYTLATEQYF
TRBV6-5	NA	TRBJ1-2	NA	TGTGCCAGCAGTTACTCGTCGGAAGGCTATGGCTACACCTTC	CASSYSSEGYGYTF
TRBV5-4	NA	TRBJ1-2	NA	TGTGCCAGCAGCACGGGACACAACTATGGCTACACCTTC	CASSTGHNYGYTF
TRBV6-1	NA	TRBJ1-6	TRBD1	TGTGCCAGCAGTGAGACAGGGACCCATTCACCCCTCCACTTT	CASSETGTHSPLHF
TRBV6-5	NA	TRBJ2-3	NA	TGTGCCAGCAGTTACAGGGCTTGGTCCAGCACAGATACGCAGTATTTT	CASSYRAWSSTDTQYF
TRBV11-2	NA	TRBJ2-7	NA	TGTGCCAGCAGCTTCGACCCGCCCTACGAGCAGTACTTC	CASSFDPPYEQYF
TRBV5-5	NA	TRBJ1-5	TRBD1	TGTGCCAGCAGCATAGACAGGGGACATCAGCCCCAGCATTTT	CASSIDRGHQPQHF
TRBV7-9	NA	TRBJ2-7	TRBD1	TGTGCCAGCAGCTCAAGAGGGACAGGGATGTTTTACGAGCAGTACTTC	CASSSRGTGMFYEQYF
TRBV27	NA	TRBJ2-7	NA	TGTGCCAGCGGGGATTTTACCTACGAGCAGTACTTC	CASGDFTYEQYF
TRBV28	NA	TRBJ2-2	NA	TGTGCCAGCAGTATGGACTCGCCCGGCGGGGAGCTGTTTTTT	CASSMDSPGGELFF
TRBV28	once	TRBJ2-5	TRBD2	TGTGCCAGCAGTTTGACTAGCGACCAAGAGACCCAGTACTTC	CASSLTSDQETQYF